Given below is one T cell receptor beta chain in context. The sample belongs to a study of blood T cells in healthy people across ages. Study background: Template switching picked up about one barcoded beta molecule for each two T cells.

A J-beta primer mix and a sample-barcoded 5' primer were used in a second PCR of about 6 to 12 cycles. TCRdb fed the 5' RACE reads into MiXCR, producing one record per CDR3 protein. Found here are about 720,000 distinct CDR3 sequences, 22% of them singletons; the top ten hold roughly 22%. CDR1 is SNHLY, CDR2 FYNNEI, per germline. The CDR3 is 14 residues long. The sequence came from an older man in good health. This rearrangement joins TRBV2 to TRBJ2-5; 9 positions agree with TRBD2. The J call may be wrong; the DNA end is better matched by TRBJ2-1. The sample was blood. This CDR3 reads CARGGAGGHNEQFF. The CDR3 nucleotides are TGTGCCAGGGGCGGAGCGGGGGGTCACAATGAGCAGTTCTTC.